These 7 T cell receptor beta chains originate from one sample sequenced in a study of T cells in narcolepsy. Clones were read by immunoSEQ multiplex PCR, and TCRdb kept only the in-frame ones, dropping some. This table has over 10,000 clones, about 89% appearing once. The specimen was CD45RA- memory CD4+ T cells from PBMCs. The source is a human donor with narcolepsy.

This CDR3 is CASSLPLGQGSYEQYF. DNA for the CDR3: TGTGCCAGCAGCTTACCTCTGGGACAGGGGTCGTACGAGCAGTACTTC. The V and J genes are TRBV7-9 and TRBJ2-7, with 10 bases identical to TRBD1. CDR1 and CDR2 from the germline V gene are SEHNR and FQNEAQ (reference sequence). V was pared by 2 bases and J by 4 bases, with 8 bases of the junction left unmatched. This CDR3 is 16 amino acids long.

The rearrangement links TRBV28 to TRBJ2-1; the D gene is possibly TRBD2 (7 bases). V shed 7 bases and J shed 4 bases, with 11 bases lying between them. Looked up from germline, CDR1 is MDHEN and CDR2 is SYDVKM. This CDR3 is built from 13 residues. The CDR3 loop reads CASKGGGYNEQFF. The CDR3, as DNA: TGTGCCAGCAAAGGGGGAGGGTACAATGAGCAGTTCTTC. The full variable domain, its missing parts supplied by reference TRBV28 and TRBJ2-1, is DVKVTQSSRYLVKRTGEKVFLECVQDMDHENMFWYRQDPGLGLRLIYFSYDVKMKEKGDIPEGYSVSREKKERFSLILESASTNQTSMYLCASKGGGYNEQFFGPGTRLTVL.

The gene calls are TRBV14 and TRBJ2-5; 11 bases line up with TRBD2. J lost 1 base, V lost 1 base, and 2 bases had no gene match. Germline V lookup: CDR1 SGHDN, CDR2 FVKESK. The CDR3 consists of 16 residues. For the CDR3, the DNA is TGTGCCAGCAGCCAAGGCCTAGCGGGAGGCCAAGAGACCCAGTACTTC. Its protein is CASSQGLAGGQETQYF.

V usage is TRBV28 and J usage is TRBJ1-2; possible D gene TRBD1, 6 bases. This CDR3 has 12 residues. V shed 7 bases and J shed 5 bases, with 11 bases lying between them. CDR1 and CDR2 from the germline V gene are MDHEN and SYDVKM. CDR3 sequence (DNA): TGTGCCAGCAATAGGGACACTTATGGCTACACCTTC. The encoded protein is CASNRDTYGYTF.

The V call is TRBV28, the J call TRBJ2-7, with D unresolved. The V and J ends lost 3 bases and 6 bases respectively, with 18 bases between them. This CDR3 comprises 15 residues. Germline CDR1 and CDR2: MDHEN and SYDVKM. DNA for the CDR3: TGTGCCAGCAGTTTTAGTGTACGGGTCGTTGGCGAGCAGTACTTC. Translation: CASSFSVRVVGEQYF. The complete variable domain, with remaining parts taken from reference TRBV28 and TRBJ2-7, reads DVKVTQSSRYLVKRTGEKVFLECVQDMDHENMFWYRQDPGLGLRLIYFSYDVKMKEKGDIPEGYSVSREKKERFSLILESASTNQTSMYLCASSFSVRVVGEQYFGPGTRLTVT.

The chain combines TRBV25-1 with TRBJ1-4; D gene uncertain. This CDR3 is built from 14 residues. V gave up 3 bases and J gave up 7 bases, with 12 bases separating them. Germline loops: CDR1 MGHDK, CDR2 SYGVNS. CDR3 DNA sequence: TGTGCCAGCAGTGACGGGATTTCGAGTGAAAAACTGTTTTTT. The encoded protein is CASSDGISSEKLFF.

This sequence joins TRBV5-1 and TRBJ2-7; 16 bases match TRBD2. Germline loops: CDR1 SGHRS, CDR2 YFSETQ. V shed 4 bases, J shed 0 bases, and the junction held 4 bases outside the gene matches. This CDR3 region has 17 residues. CDR3 bases: TGCGCCAGCAGCAGGGGGACTAGCGGGAGGGTCTCCTACGAGCAGTACTTC. Translating it yields CASSRGTSGRVSYEQYF.